This TCR beta chain was identified during a study of T-cell memory formation after mild COVID-19 (dated by TCRdb to 2020 to 2022). About the full investigation: Most TCR sequence clusters were specific to one of the two donors. Two young, previously healthy adult volunteers, one female and one male, were included in the cohort. Longitudinal TCRalpha and TCRbeta repertoire sequencing tracked T-cell clones expanding and contracting after mild COVID-19 in two donors.

PBMCs were isolated by Ficoll-Paque density gradient centrifugation. Points the paper makes about the study in general: The study covered only a couple of mild cases, and larger cohorts including severe cases with pre-infection samples were considered necessary. SARS-CoV-2 specificity was not confirmed for the second-wave clones peaking on day 37. Balanced CD4/CD8 phenotypes were observed for clones contracting from day 15 to 85, whereas a bias towards CD4+ was observed for a second wave of clones expanding from day 15 to 37. Some responding clones were detected in pre-infection memory, suggesting pre-existing cross-reactive memory T cells joined the SARS-CoV-2 response. Contracting CD4+ clones appeared mostly in the CM and EM memory subsets, whereas CD8+ clones were enriched in EMRA.

This clonotype was recorded a few times. The antigen it binds to is not known. No qualities accompany the bases; no much larger clone lies one base away. Sequencing took place on an Illumina NovaSeq 6000. Using 5'RACE with constant-segment primers, TCRalpha and TCRbeta cDNA libraries were constructed, with sample barcodes and unique molecular identifiers added in the process. Trizol reagent was used to extract RNA from every sample. Amplification of the libraries took two PCR steps, and the second step added a second sample barcode plus Illumina TruSeq adapters. The libraries were sequenced on an Illumina NovaSeq using 2 x 150 bp paired-end reads. The authors' pipeline ran thus. With migec v1.2.7, reads were demultiplexed and then collapsed into UMI-guided consensus sequences. Using mixcr v2.1.11, UMI consensuses were aligned to TRA and TRB V and J templates and then assembled into clonotypes. Clonotypes were classified as expanded or contracted when called significant by both edgeR and NoisET, with noise models trained on biological replicates. For edgeR calls, the cutoffs were a false discovery rate-adjusted p below 0.01 and a log2 fold-change threshold of 1. As an exploratory analysis of dynamics, max-normalized trajectories of the 1000 most abundant clonotypes were examined by PCA with hierarchical clustering. Each responding clone was given a CD4 or CD8 phenotype based on the CD4+ and CD8+ repertoires, which had been sequenced separately. In-frame beta chains were kept once TCRdb had trimmed the public reads at Q25 with fastp and called clones with MiXCR. Identical CDR3 proteins give one entry, which carries the most common genes and DNA. These V and J calls rely on TCRdb rather than the paper's analysis. This sample has under 700,000 distinct CDR3 sequences in its table, and just over 20% of those were observed once. 12% of the sample comes from the top ten.

From cysteine to phenylalanine, the CDR3 is 16 amino acids long. The kept DNA is CDR3 alone, 48 bases in frame from the first base. Trimming leaves V shorter by 5 bases and J shorter by 3 bases, with the junction holding 12 bases beyond the gene matches. In the germline V gene (reference sequence), CDR1 corresponds to LNHDA and CDR2 to SQIVND. The chain employs TRBV19 and TRBJ2-5, with TRBD2 identical over 7 junction bases. The sequenced sample consisted of PBMCs or a T cell subset sorted from them (not recorded which). The receptor was isolated from an adult woman who had mild COVID-19 (a few samples of this study predate the infection). The sample titles of this study are shuffled in the database, so cell type and time point are left out; the donor was told from shared clones. The nucleotides are TGTGCCAGTAGTCCGGGGGGACGATCGGGCGAAGAGACCCAGTACTTC. It is translated as CASSPGGRSGEETQYF.